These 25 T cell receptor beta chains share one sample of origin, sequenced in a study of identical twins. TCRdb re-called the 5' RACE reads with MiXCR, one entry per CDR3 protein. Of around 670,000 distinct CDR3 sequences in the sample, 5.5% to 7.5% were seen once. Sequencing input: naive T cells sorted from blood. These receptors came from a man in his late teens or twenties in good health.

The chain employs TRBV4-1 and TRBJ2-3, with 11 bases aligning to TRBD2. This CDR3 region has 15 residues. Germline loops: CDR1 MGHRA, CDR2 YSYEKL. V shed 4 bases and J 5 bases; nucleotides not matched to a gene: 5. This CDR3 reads CASSPTSGTIDTQYF. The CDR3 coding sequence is TGCGCCAGCAGCCCGACTAGCGGGACGATAGATACGCAGTATTTT.

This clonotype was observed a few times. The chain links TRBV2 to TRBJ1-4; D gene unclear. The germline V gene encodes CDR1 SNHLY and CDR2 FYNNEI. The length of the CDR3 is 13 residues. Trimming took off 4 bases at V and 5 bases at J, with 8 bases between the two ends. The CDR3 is CASSGPANEKLFF. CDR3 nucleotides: TGTGCCAGCAGTGGGCCGGCGAATGAAAAACTGTTTTTT.

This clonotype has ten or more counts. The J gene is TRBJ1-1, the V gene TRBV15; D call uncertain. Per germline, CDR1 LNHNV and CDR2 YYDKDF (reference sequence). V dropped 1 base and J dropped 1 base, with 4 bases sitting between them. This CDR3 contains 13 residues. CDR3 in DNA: TGTGCCACCAGCAGAGCGCGGAACACTGAAGCTTTCTTT. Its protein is CATSRARNTEAFF.

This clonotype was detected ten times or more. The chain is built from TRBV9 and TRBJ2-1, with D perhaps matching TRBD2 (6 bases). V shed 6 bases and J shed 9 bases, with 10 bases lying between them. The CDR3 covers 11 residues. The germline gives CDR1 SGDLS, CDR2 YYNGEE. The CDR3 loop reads CASTRESEQFF. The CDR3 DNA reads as TGTGCCAGCACGCGGGAAAGTGAGCAGTTCTTC.

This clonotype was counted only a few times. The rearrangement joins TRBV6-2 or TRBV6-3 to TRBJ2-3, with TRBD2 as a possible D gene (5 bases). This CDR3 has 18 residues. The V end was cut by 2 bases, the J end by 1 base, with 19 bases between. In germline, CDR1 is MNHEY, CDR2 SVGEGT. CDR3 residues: CASSYPRKGVDGTDTQYF. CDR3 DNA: TGTGCCAGCAGTTACCCCCGGAAGGGAGTGGATGGCACAGATACGCAGTATTTT.

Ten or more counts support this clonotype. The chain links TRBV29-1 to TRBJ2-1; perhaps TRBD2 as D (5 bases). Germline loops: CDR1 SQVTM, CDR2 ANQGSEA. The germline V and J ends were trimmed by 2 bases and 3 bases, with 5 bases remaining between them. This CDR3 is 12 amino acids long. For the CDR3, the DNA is TGCAGCGTTGAACGGGACTACAATGAGCAGTTCTTC. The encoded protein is CSVERDYNEQFF.

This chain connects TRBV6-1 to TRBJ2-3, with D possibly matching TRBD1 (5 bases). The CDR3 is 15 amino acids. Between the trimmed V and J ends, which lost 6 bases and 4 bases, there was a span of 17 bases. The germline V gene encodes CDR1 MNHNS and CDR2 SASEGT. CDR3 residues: CASSLVGASADTQYF. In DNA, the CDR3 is TGTGCCAGCAGCCTCGTTGGGGCCTCTGCAGATACGCAGTATTTT.

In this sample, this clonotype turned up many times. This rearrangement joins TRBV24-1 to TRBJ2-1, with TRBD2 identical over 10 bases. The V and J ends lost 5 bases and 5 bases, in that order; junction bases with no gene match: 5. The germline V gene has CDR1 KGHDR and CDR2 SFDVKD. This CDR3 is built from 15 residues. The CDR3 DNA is TGTGCCACCAGTGGGCTAGCGGGAGAGAACAATGAGCAGTTCTTC. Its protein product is CATSGLAGENNEQFF.

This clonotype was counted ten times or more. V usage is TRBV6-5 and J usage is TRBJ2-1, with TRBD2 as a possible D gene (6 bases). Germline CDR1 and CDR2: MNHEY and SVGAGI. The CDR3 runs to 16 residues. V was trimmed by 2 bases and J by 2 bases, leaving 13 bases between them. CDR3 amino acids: CASSYDGRPTYNEQFF. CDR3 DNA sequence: TGTGCCAGCAGTTACGACGGGAGACCGACCTACAATGAGCAGTTCTTC.

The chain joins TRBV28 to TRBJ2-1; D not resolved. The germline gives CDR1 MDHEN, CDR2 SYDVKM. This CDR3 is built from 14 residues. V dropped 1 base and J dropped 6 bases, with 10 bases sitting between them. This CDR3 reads CASSLLRPSNEQFF. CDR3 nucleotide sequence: TGTGCCAGCAGTTTATTGCGCCCCTCCAATGAGCAGTTCTTC.

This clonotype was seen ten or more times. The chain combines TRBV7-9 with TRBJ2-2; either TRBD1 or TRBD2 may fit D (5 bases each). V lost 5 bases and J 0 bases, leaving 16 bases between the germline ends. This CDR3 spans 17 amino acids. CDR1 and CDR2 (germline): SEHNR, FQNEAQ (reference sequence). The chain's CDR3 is CASSPVRDAANTGELFF. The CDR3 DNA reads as TGTGCCAGCAGCCCAGTCCGGGACGCCGCGAACACCGGGGAGCTGTTTTTT.

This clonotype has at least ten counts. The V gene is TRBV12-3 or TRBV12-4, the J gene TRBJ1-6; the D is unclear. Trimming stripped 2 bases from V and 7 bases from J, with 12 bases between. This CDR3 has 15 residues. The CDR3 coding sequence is TGTGCCAGCAGTTTAAACACGGGAGGCAATTCACCCCTCCACTTT. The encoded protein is CASSLNTGGNSPLHF.

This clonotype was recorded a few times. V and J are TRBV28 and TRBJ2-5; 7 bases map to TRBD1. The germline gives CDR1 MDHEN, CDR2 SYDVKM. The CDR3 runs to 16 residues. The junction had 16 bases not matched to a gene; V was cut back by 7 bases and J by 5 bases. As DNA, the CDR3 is TGTGCCAGCATCCCGGGACAGAAAATAATCGAGGAGACCCAGTACTTC. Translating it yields CASIPGQKIIEETQYF.

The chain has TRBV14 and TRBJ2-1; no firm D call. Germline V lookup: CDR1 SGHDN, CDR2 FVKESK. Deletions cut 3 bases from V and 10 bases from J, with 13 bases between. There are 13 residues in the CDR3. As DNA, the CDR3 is TGTGCCAGCAGCCACGGTATTACTGGGGAGCAGTTCTTC. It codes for CASSHGITGEQFF.

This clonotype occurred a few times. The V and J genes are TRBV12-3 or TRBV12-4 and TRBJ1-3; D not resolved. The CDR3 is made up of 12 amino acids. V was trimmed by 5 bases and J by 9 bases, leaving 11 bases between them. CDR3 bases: TGTGCCAGCAGTCCACCCCCTGGCACCATATATTTT. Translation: CASSPPPGTIYF.

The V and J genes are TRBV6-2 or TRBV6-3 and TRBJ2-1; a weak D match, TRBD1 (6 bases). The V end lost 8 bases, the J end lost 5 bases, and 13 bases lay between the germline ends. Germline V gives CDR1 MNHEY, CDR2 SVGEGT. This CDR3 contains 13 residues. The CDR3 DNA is TGTGCCAGCGAGTCAGGGACAAACAATGAGCAGTTCTTC. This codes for CASESGTNNEQFF.

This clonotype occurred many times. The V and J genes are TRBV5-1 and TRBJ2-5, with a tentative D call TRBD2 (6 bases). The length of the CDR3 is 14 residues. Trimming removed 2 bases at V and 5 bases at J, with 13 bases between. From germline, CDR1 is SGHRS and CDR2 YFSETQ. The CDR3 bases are TGCGCCAGCAGCTTAACCAGCGGGTGGGAGACCCAGTACTTC. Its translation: CASSLTSGWETQYF.

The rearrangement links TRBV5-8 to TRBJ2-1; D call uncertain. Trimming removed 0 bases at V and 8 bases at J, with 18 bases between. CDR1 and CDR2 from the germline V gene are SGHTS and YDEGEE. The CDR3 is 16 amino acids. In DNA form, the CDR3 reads TGTGCCAGCAGCTTGGGACGCCGGCTGCCTTTAGATGAGCAGTTCTTC. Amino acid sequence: CASSLGRRLPLDEQFF.

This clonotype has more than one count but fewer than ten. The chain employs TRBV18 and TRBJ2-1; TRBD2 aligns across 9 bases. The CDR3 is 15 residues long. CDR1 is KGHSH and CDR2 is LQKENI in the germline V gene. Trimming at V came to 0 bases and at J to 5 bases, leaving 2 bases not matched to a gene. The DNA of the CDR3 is TGTGCCAGCTCACCACCTTCTAGCGGGAACAATGAGCAGTTCTTC. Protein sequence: CASSPPSSGNNEQFF.

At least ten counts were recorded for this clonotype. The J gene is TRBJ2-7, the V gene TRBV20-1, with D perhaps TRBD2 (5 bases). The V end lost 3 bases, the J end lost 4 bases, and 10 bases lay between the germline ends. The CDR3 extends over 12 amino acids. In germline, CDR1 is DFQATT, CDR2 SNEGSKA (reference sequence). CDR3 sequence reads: CSARFGGYEQYF. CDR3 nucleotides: TGCAGTGCTAGGTTCGGAGGTTACGAGCAGTACTTC.

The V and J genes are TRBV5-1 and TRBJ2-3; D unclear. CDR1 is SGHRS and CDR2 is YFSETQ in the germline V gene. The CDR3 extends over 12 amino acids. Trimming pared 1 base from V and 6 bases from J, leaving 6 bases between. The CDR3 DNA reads TGCGCCAGCAGCTTGCAACAGGATACGCAGTATTTT. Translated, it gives CASSLQQDTQYF. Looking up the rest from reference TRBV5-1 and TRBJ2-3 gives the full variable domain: KAGVTQTPRYLIKTRGQQVTLSCSPISGHRSVSWYQQTPGQGLQFLFEYFSETQRNKGNFPGRFSGRQFSNSRSEMNVSTLELGDSALYLCASSLQQDTQYFGPGTRLTVL.

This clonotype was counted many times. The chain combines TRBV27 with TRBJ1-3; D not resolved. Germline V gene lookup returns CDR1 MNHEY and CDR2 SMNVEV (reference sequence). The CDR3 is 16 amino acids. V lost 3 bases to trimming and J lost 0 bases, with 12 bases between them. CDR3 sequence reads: CASSFGGPASGNTIYF. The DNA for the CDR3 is TGTGCCAGCAGTTTTGGCGGCCCTGCCTCTGGAAACACCATATATTTT.

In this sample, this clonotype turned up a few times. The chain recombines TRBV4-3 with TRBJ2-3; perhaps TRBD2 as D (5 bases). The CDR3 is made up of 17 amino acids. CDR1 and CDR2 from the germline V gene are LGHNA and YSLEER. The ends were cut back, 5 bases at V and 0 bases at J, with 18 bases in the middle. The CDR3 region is CASSTEVVAPSTDTQYF. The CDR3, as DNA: TGCGCCAGCAGCACCGAAGTCGTAGCGCCTAGCACAGATACGCAGTATTTT.

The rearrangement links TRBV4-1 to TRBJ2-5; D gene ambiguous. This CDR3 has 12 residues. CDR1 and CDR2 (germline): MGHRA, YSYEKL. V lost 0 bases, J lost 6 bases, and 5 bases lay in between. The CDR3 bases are TGCGCCAGCAGCCAAGAGATGAAGACCCAGTACTTC. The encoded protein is CASSQEMKTQYF.

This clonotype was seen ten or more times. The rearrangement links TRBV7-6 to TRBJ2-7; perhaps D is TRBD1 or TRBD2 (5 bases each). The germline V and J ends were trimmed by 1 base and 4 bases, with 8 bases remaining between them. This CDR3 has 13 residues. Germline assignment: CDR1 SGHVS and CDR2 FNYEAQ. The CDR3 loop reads CASSLEWGYEQYV. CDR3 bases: TGTGCCAGCAGCTTAGAGTGGGGGTACGAGCAGTACGTC.